Below, 16 T cell receptor beta chains from the same sample are listed, as sequenced in a study of OX40 agonist ivuxolimab in advanced cancers. The assay was immunoSEQ multiplex PCR, and TCRdb's table has in-frame clones only and misses some. The sample has tens of thousands of clones, 89% seen once. The sample here was CD4+ or CD8+ T cells sorted from blood, taken in a trial of the OX40 agonist ivuxolimab. These receptor sequences come from an adult with an advanced solid tumor such as melanoma, head and neck, liver or kidney cancer.

This clone was detected only once. The chain links TRBV5-4 to TRBJ1-1; D remains unclear. Between the trimmed V and J ends, which lost 0 bases and 8 bases, there was a span of 8 bases. Germline V lookup: CDR1 SGHNT, CDR2 YYREEE (reference sequence). This CDR3 comprises 12 residues. The CDR3 protein is CASSLEHSEAFF. CDR3 DNA sequence: TGTGCCAGCAGCTTGGAACACTCAGAAGCTTTCTTT. The full variable domain, with the rest looked up from reference TRBV5-4 and TRBJ1-1, is ETGVTQSPTHLIKTRGQQVTLRCSSQSGHNTVSWYQQALGQGPQFIFQYYREEENGRGNFPPRFSGLQFPNYSSELNVNALELDDSALYLCASSLEHSEAFFGQGTRLTVV.

The chain is built from TRBV18 and TRBJ2-5; possibly TRBD1 or TRBD2 for D (5 bases each). Trimming removed 5 bases from V and 4 bases from J, with 23 bases in between. Germline assignment: CDR1 KGHSH and CDR2 LQKENI. The CDR3 runs 17 residues. The CDR3 region has the DNA TGTGCCAGCTCAGGGGGTCGGGGCGATCCTTCCGGAGAGACCCAGTACTTC. Protein sequence: CASSGGRGDPSGETQYF.

The chain couples TRBV20-1 to TRBJ2-1, with D hard to call. V lost 2 bases to trimming and J lost 12 bases, with 11 bases between them. Germline assignment: CDR1 DFQATT and CDR2 SNEGSKA (reference sequence). The CDR3 contains 11 residues. The CDR3 sequence: CSARYYEGQFF. CDR3 nucleotide sequence: TGCAGTGCTAGATATTATGAAGGGCAGTTCTTC.

The chain has TRBV10-2 and TRBJ1-2; the D gene is possibly TRBD1 (6 bases). CDR1 and CDR2 from the germline V gene are WSHSY and SAAADI. This CDR3 spans 13 amino acids. Trimming removed 6 bases from V and 0 bases from J, with 8 bases in between. This CDR3 reads CASRQGSNYGYTF. The DNA of the CDR3 is TGCGCCAGCAGACAGGGATCTAACTATGGCTACACCTTC.

The chain combines TRBV7-8 with TRBJ2-7, with 11 bases fitting TRBD2. V trimming: 1 base; J trimming: 4 bases; junction bases outside the gene matches: 15. The CDR3 contains 19 residues. The germline CDR1 and CDR2 sequences are SGHVS and FQNEAQ. In DNA, the CDR3 is TGTGCCAGCAGCTTAGACAGGGGATTACTAGCGGGAGAAGGGTACGAGCAGTACTTC. Translation gives CASSLDRGLLAGEGYEQYF. Full variable domain (remainder filled in from reference TRBV7-8 and TRBJ2-7): GAGVSQSPRYKVAKRGQDVALRCDPISGHVSLFWYQQALGQGPEFLTYFQNEAQLDKSGLPSDRFFAERPEGSVSTLKIQRTQQEDSAVYLCASSLDRGLLAGEGYEQYFGPGTRLTVT.

This clone was picked up a small number of times. This chain uses TRBV5-1 with TRBJ1-6; D possibly corresponds to TRBD1 (6 bases). CDR1 is SGHRS, CDR2 YFSETQ, per germline. The CDR3 spans 15 residues. V was shortened by 0 bases and J by 9 bases, with 13 bases between the two germline ends. The CDR3, as DNA: TGCGCCAGCAGCTTGGCCCCAGGGGAGGCTTCACCCCTCCACTTT. It is translated as CASSLAPGEASPLHF.

The CDR3 DNA is TGTGCCAGCATCAAAAGGGGGGTGTTTTCGATCTATGGCTACACCTTC. Translation gives CASIKRGVFSIYGYTF. This chain connects TRBV28 to TRBJ1-2; the D gene is possibly TRBD1 (6 bases). The CDR3 extends over 16 amino acids. Deletions cut 7 bases from V and 4 bases from J, with 22 bases between. Germline V gene lookup returns CDR1 MDHEN and CDR2 SYDVKM.

This rearrangement joins TRBV19 to TRBJ1-4; possibly TRBD1 for D (6 bases). CDR3 length: 16 residues. CDR1 LNHDA and CDR2 SQIVND come from the germline V gene (reference sequence). Trimming removed 3 bases from V and 5 bases from J, with 16 bases in between. The CDR3 sequence: CASSMAPPGVNEKLFF. Written as DNA, the CDR3 is TGTGCCAGTAGTATGGCTCCGCCAGGGGTGAATGAAAAACTGTTTTTT.

The chain uses TRBV28 and TRBJ2-1; TRBD2 matches at 8 bases. The junction had 13 bases not matched to a gene; V was cut back by 5 bases and J by 10 bases. The CDR3 extends over 15 amino acids. Germline CDR1 is MDHEN and CDR2 is SYDVKM. The CDR3 DNA follows: TGTGCCAGCAGTCGAGCCGGGACTAGGATGGGGGAGCAGTTCTTC. It encodes CASSRAGTRMGEQFF.

V gene TRBV5-4 combines with J gene TRBJ1-2; 12 nucleotides line up with TRBD1. The CDR3 is 15 amino acids. V dropped 2 bases and J dropped 8; count of bases not matched to a gene: 7. Germline assignment: CDR1 SGHNT and CDR2 YYREEE (reference sequence). The CDR3 sequence: CASSFTGTGGVGYTF. CDR3 coding DNA: TGTGCCAGCAGCTTTACCGGGACAGGGGGCGTGGGCTACACCTTC.

The chain joins TRBV2 to TRBJ1-1; the D gene is possibly TRBD1 (6 bases). The CDR3 has 14 residues. Germline CDR1 and CDR2: SNHLY and FYNNEI. Trimming pared 5 bases from V and 5 bases from J, leaving 15 bases between. CDR3 loop: CASSNEGGQTEAFF. The CDR3 DNA sequence: TGTGCCAGCAGTAATGAGGGGGGGCAGACTGAAGCTTTCTTT.

The V gene is TRBV7-9, the J gene TRBJ2-7, with 11 bases aligning to TRBD1. Germline loops: CDR1 SEHNR, CDR2 FQNEAQ (reference sequence). The CDR3 length is 14 residues. The V gene end was trimmed by 3 bases and the J gene end by 6 bases; junction bases not matched to a gene: 4. CDR3 in DNA: TGTGCCAGCAGCTTTCTGGACAGGGGGCGCGAGCAGTACTTC. Translation: CASSFLDRGREQYF.

The J gene is TRBJ2-7, the V gene TRBV5-5; weak D call: TRBD2 (6 bases). The CDR3 length is 16 residues. V was shortened by 2 bases and J by 0 bases, with 15 bases between the two germline ends. Germline V gene lookup returns CDR1 SGHKS and CDR2 YYEKEE (reference sequence). Here the CDR3 reads CASSFVGGTASYEQYF. The CDR3 DNA sequence: TGTGCCAGCAGCTTTGTGGGTGGGACTGCCTCCTACGAGCAGTACTTC.

The CDR3 nucleotides are TGTGCCAGCAGCCCGGATGGGGGGAGCTCCTACAATGAGCAGTTCTTC. Its protein product is CASSPDGGSSYNEQFF. This chain connects TRBV7-9 to TRBJ2-1; weak D call: TRBD2 (6 bases). The ends were cut back, 5 bases at V and 0 bases at J, with 14 bases in the middle. Germline CDR1 SEHNR, CDR2 FQNEAQ (reference sequence). The CDR3 spans 16 residues.

The chain links TRBV6-6 to TRBJ1-2; D not certain. Trimming left V 7 bases short and J 7 bases short, with 16 bases between. The CDR3 length is 13 residues. Germline V gene data show CDR1 as MNHNY and CDR2 as SVGAGI (reference sequence). The CDR3 DNA reads as TGTGCCAGCAAGTTAGAGGGATCTTTTGGCTACACCTTC. Protein product: CASKLEGSFGYTF.

The genes are TRBV5-1 and TRBJ2-2, with 7 bases lining up with TRBD1. There are 16 residues in the CDR3. V shed 0 bases, J shed 5 bases, and the junction held 7 bases outside the gene matches. The germline gives CDR1 SGHRS, CDR2 YFSETQ. The CDR3 protein is CASSLVGGEGTGELFF. CDR3 nucleotides: TGCGCCAGCAGCTTGGTAGGGGGCGAAGGAACCGGGGAGCTGTTTTTT. Based on the CDR3 plus reference TRBV5-1 and TRBJ2-2, the full variable domain is KAGVTQTPRYLIKTRGQQVTLSCSPISGHRSVSWYQQTPGQGLQFLFEYFSETQRNKGNFPGRFSGRQFSNSRSEMNVSTLELGDSALYLCASSLVGGEGTGELFFGEGSRLTVL.